This is a list of T cell receptor beta chains from one sample in a study of blood T cell repertoires in COVID-19. The data were produced by immunoSEQ multiplex PCR, yet TCRdb's version contains in-frame clones alone and is incomplete. The profile covers about 100,000 clones, with roughly 79% appearing a single time and 9% to 14% taken by the ten largest. The sequencing input was peripheral blood. These receptors all stem from a woman between 65 and 79 years old with acute or convalescent COVID-19. Both conserved end residues are part of each CDR3.

j_gene	v_gene	CDR3aa
TRBJ1-2	TRBV11-2	CASSPLAGLGYTF
TRBJ2-7	TRBV3-1/TRBV3-2	CASTANYQDSTHF
TRBJ1-1	TRBV5-8	CASSLAGNGNTEAFF
TRBJ2-1	TRBV6-5	CASSYGQGTYNEQFF
TRBJ2-1	TRBV11-3	CASSLGQGYNEQFF
TRBJ2-7	TRBV5-1	CASSLNLGTAYEQYF
TRBJ1-2	TRBV2	CASSARERSHGYTF
TRBJ2-1	TRBV11-2	CASRRGTGGYNEQFF
TRBJ2-5	TRBV29-1	CSVEDPGHQRETQYF
TRBJ1-2	TRBV27	CASSRDRAISYGYTF
TRBJ2-7	TRBV29-1	CSVDRSGVQGEQYF
TRBJ2-4	TRBV7-6	CASSLGTGVVNIQYF
TRBJ2-3	TRBV29-1	CSVEDRDRGADTQYF
TRBJ2-7	TRBV13	CASSLGGSTYSYEQYF
TRBJ1-6	TRBV7-9	CASSLRQGGSPLHF
TRBJ2-2	TRBV7-2	CASSLFSGGASGELFF
TRBJ2-7	TRBV11-2	CASSLEGTGVEQYF
TRBJ2-5	TRBV19	CATPGTEETQYF
TRBJ1-2	TRBV2	CASRQTRTALTGYTF
TRBJ1-1	TRBV28	CASRPPPGQENTEAFF
TRBJ1-2	TRBV19	CASSLGTGDLSGYGYTF
TRBJ1-6	TRBV3-1/TRBV3-2	CASSQEATGRSPLHF
TRBJ2-3	TRBV6-5	CASSQGMRTDTQYF
TRBJ2-5	TRBV11-2	CASSFGRQGVTQYF
TRBJ2-3	TRBV7-9	CASSLDIVVDTQYF
TRBJ2-1	TRBV27	CASSSGLAGTYNEQFF
TRBJ1-2	TRBV6-6	CASSYWGGGYTF
TRBJ1-1	TRBV29-1	CSVNFLNTEAFF
TRBJ1-1	TRBV7-2	CASSAAGIMNTEAFF
TRBJ2-7	TRBV5-1	CASSIGQGVYEQYF
TRBJ1-6	TRBV19	CASSVDSVLHF
TRBJ2-5	TRBV21-1	CASSNSPGTGRRETQYF
TRBJ1-4	TRBV3-1/TRBV3-2	CASSQDPGWGKLFF
TRBJ2-3	TRBV5-1	CASSQGQGVIMDTQYF
TRBJ1-5	TRBV28	CASSRPRDFQPQHF
TRBJ1-1	TRBV6-5	CASTTRGANTEAFF
TRBJ1-2	TRBV25-1	CASSEFDSSYGYTF
TRBJ1-3	TRBV7-2	CASSRAQGIGNTIYF
TRBJ2-5	TRBV29-1	CSTDRNEEAQYF
TRBJ1-4	TRBV5-8	CASSLGDSATNEKLFF
TRBJ1-5	TRBV18	CASSPTGTGPDQPQHF
TRBJ1-4	TRBV6-1	CASSELQGAGEKLFF
TRBJ2-5	TRBV20-1	CSAEYQETQYF
TRBJ1-3	TRBV2	CASIGWSGNTIYF
TRBJ2-3	TRBV4-3	CASSPARGTQRDTQYF
TRBJ2-2	TRBV2	CASGLEVWELFF
TRBJ2-1	TRBV6-2/TRBV6-3	CASSTDSGSSYNEQFF
TRBJ1-5	TRBV5-6	CASSSGDSNQPQHF
TRBJ2-1	TRBV30	CAGQINSYNEQFF
TRBJ2-5	TRBV19	CASRNTGVETQYF
TRBJ2-7	TRBV5-6	CASRPAGRPYEQYF
TRBJ2-3	TRBV27	CGGLLYTQYF
TRBJ2-1	TRBV12-3/TRBV12-4	CASSPGQVTFF
TRBJ2-7	TRBV11-2	CASSLGFGEQYF
TRBJ2-3	TRBV3-1/TRBV3-2	CASSSIDRGSTDTQYF
TRBJ2-2	TRBV24-1	CATSEGSGRTGTGELFF
TRBJ2-2	TRBV18	CASSQISGTGNTGELFF
TRBJ1-2	TRBV30	CAWIQSSDYYGYTF
TRBJ2-2	TRBV2	CASIREDTGELFF
TRBJ1-1	TRBV5-6	CASSLVLNTEAFF